Below are 23 T cell receptor beta chains sequenced from a single sample in a study of blood T cells in healthy people across ages. Primed by a sample-barcoded 5' primer and a J-beta primer mix, a second PCR proceeded for about 6 to 11 cycles. TCRdb itself ran the 5' RACE reads through MiXCR, one entry per CDR3 protein. This table holds approximately 800,000 distinct CDR3 sequences, 35% to 40% found once. Sequenced: blood. The receptors derive from a man between 18 and 29 years old in good health.

This clonotype was found once. V is TRBV6-2 or TRBV6-3 and J is TRBJ1-2; a weak D match, TRBD1 (5 bases). Trimming took off 6 bases at V and 4 bases at J, with 12 bases between the two ends. The CDR3 covers 13 residues. CDR1 MNHEY and CDR2 SVGEGT come from the germline V gene. DNA for the CDR3: TGTGCCAGCAGACCCACAGGACTCTATGGCTACACCTTC. This gives the protein CASRPTGLYGYTF.

Only a few counts were recorded for this clonotype. V is TRBV12-3 or TRBV12-4 and J is TRBJ2-2, with D uncertain. CDR3 size: 12 residues. Between the trimmed V and J ends, which lost 1 base and 7 bases, there was a span of 4 bases. In nucleotides, the CDR3 is TGTGCCAGCAGTTTAGGGGGCGGGGAGCTGTTTTTT. Translating it yields CASSLGGGELFF.

This clonotype was counted a few times. The chain is built from TRBV20-1 and TRBJ2-3, with D possibly matching TRBD1 (6 bases). Germline V lookup: CDR1 DFQATT, CDR2 SNEGSKA (reference sequence). The V end was cut by 0 bases, the J end by 0 bases, with 10 bases between. This CDR3 has 15 amino acids. The CDR3 DNA follows: TGCAGTGCTAGAGATGCAGGGGACAGCACAGATACGCAGTATTTT. This codes for CSARDAGDSTDTQYF.

This chain joins TRBV6-1 and TRBJ2-6; possibly TRBD1 for D (5 bases). V was trimmed by 6 bases and J by 0 bases, leaving 9 bases between them. Per the germline V gene, CDR1 is MNHNS and CDR2 is SASEGT. There are 15 residues in the CDR3. CDR3 bases: TGTGCCAGCAGGCACAGGAACTCTGGGGCCAACGTCCTGACTTTC. It specifies CASRHRNSGANVLTF.

This clonotype came up many times. The chain employs TRBV12-3 or TRBV12-4 and TRBJ2-7, with 8 positions matching TRBD2. Germline trimming cut 3 bases from V and 6 bases from J; bases unmatched to any gene: 7. The CDR3 sequence is 14 residues long. This CDR3 is CASSFRAGVLEQYF. The CDR3 DNA follows: TGTGCCAGCAGTTTCAGAGCGGGGGTTCTCGAGCAGTACTTC.

The chain has TRBV30 and TRBJ2-7, with 7 bases identical to TRBD1. The CDR3 has 14 amino acids. Germline V gene sequence: CDR1 GTSNPN, CDR2 SVGIG (reference sequence). V trimming: 0 bases; J trimming: 0 bases; junction bases outside the gene matches: 2. CDR3 sequence: CAWSVTGVSYEQYF. The DNA of the CDR3 is TGTGCCTGGAGTGTTACAGGGGTCTCCTACGAGCAGTACTTC.

The chain recombines TRBV5-1 with TRBJ2-2, with 11 bases that match TRBD2. Germline loops: CDR1 SGHRS, CDR2 YFSETQ. Trimming at V came to 0 bases and at J to 10 bases, leaving 11 bases not matched to a gene. The CDR3 is 17 residues long. The DNA for the CDR3 is TGCGCCAGCAGCTTGGGCAGTAGCGGGGGGGCCTCGGAGGAGCTGTTTTTT. Translating gives CASSLGSSGGASEELFF. Full variable domain (missing parts from reference TRBV5-1 and TRBJ2-2): KAGVTQTPRYLIKTRGQQVTLSCSPISGHRSVSWYQQTPGQGLQFLFEYFSETQRNKGNFPGRFSGRQFSNSRSEMNVSTLELGDSALYLCASSLGSSGGASEELFFGEGSRLTVL.

The chain links TRBV7-2 to TRBJ2-3; possible D gene TRBD1, 6 bases. V was clipped by 2 bases and J by 2 bases, with 11 bases between them. The CDR3 loop spans 15 amino acids. CDR1 and CDR2 (germline): SGHTA, FQGNSA. CDR3 sequence: CASSLQGLVTDTQYF. DNA for the CDR3: TGTGCCAGCAGCTTACAGGGGTTGGTCACAGATACGCAGTATTTT.

The chain is built from TRBV7-2 and TRBJ2-7; tentatively, D is TRBD1 or TRBD2 (6 bases each). Germline V gene sequence: CDR1 SGHTA, CDR2 FQGNSA. This CDR3 is built from 14 residues. V lost 5 bases and J 2 bases, leaving 13 bases between the germline ends. CDR3 sequence reads: CASSPRGAAYEQYF. CDR3 nucleotide sequence: TGTGCCAGCAGCCCGAGGGGGGCTGCCTACGAGCAGTACTTC.

This sequence joins TRBV7-9 and TRBJ2-3, with a tentative D call TRBD1 (6 bases). From germline, CDR1 is SEHNR and CDR2 FQNEAQ (reference sequence). Trimming left V 0 bases short and J 7 bases short, with 11 bases between. The CDR3 consists of 14 residues. This chain's CDR3 is CASSLAAQGNTQYF. The CDR3 coding sequence is TGTGCCAGCAGCTTAGCCGCACAGGGTAATACGCAGTATTTT.

This clonotype was seen at least ten times. V gene TRBV9 combines with J gene TRBJ2-3; D not resolved. Per the germline V gene, CDR1 is SGDLS and CDR2 is YYNGEE. The CDR3 totals 15 residues. V lost 0 bases to trimming and J lost 5 bases, with 13 bases between them. The CDR3 DNA sequence: TGTGCCAGCAGCGTAGCAAGTTCTTCTGGAGATACGCAGTATTTT. As protein: CASSVASSSGDTQYF.

The chain has TRBV5-1 and TRBJ2-3, with D unclear. The CDR3 has 14 residues. Trimming took off 7 bases at V and 2 bases at J, with 14 bases between the two ends. CDR1 SGHRS and CDR2 YFSETQ come from the germline V gene. The CDR3 loop is CASSRADFTDTQYF. As DNA, the CDR3 is TGCGCCAGCTCTAGGGCAGACTTCACAGATACGCAGTATTTT.

The V and J genes are TRBV29-1 and TRBJ1-1; 7 bases align to TRBD1. Losses at the gene ends were 2 bases for V and 6 bases for J; bases not matched to a gene: 12. This CDR3 is 15 amino acids long. CDR1 is SQVTM, CDR2 ANQGSEA, per germline. The CDR3 protein is CSVELCDRAFPEAFF. CDR3 in DNA: TGCAGCGTTGAATTGTGTGACAGGGCTTTCCCTGAAGCTTTCTTT.

The V and J genes are TRBV7-6 and TRBJ2-2; tentatively, D is TRBD1 (7 bases). Germline CDR1 reads SGHVS; CDR2 reads FNYEAQ. Trimming left V 5 bases short and J 2 bases short, with 12 bases between. The CDR3 extends over 15 amino acids. The CDR3 spells CASSAGQINTGELFF. DNA of the CDR3: TGTGCCAGCAGCGCGGGACAGATAAACACCGGGGAGCTGTTTTTT.

The J gene is TRBJ1-1, the V gene TRBV10-3; 11 nucleotides line up with TRBD1. This CDR3 comprises 15 residues. J gave up 6 bases and V 3 bases, and 6 bases lay outside the gene matches. The germline V gene encodes CDR1 ENHRY and CDR2 SYGVKD. The chain's CDR3 is CAISDADRGQAEAFF. CDR3 DNA sequence: TGTGCCATCAGTGATGCGGACAGGGGGCAAGCTGAAGCTTTCTTT.

This clonotype was seen a single time. The genes are TRBV6-1 and TRBJ2-3, with 10 bases lining up with TRBD2. This CDR3 has 14 amino acids. Per the germline V gene, CDR1 is MNHNS and CDR2 is SASEGT. V dropped 10 bases and J dropped 2; count of bases not matched to a gene: 6. The CDR3: CATLAGGYTDTQYF. DNA of the CDR3: TGTGCCACCTTAGCGGGGGGCTACACAGATACGCAGTATTTT.

This clonotype turned up a few times. The chain joins TRBV14 to TRBJ1-2; a weak D match, TRBD1 (5 bases). V lost 3 bases to trimming and J lost 10 bases, with 21 bases between them. The length of the CDR3 is 15 residues. Germline values: CDR1 SGHDN, CDR2 FVKESK. CDR3 nucleotide sequence: TGTGCCAGCAGCCATTCCCACCGGCAGGGAAGTGACTACACCTTC. This codes for CASSHSHRQGSDYTF.

There are many counts of this clonotype. The chain uses TRBV29-1 and TRBJ2-1, with 8 bases matching TRBD2. Germline V gives CDR1 SQVTM, CDR2 ANQGSEA. V lost 4 bases, J lost 7 bases, and 6 bases stayed unmatched. This CDR3 is 13 amino acids long. Here the CDR3 DNA reads TGCAGCGTTGCCGGGGGGGCGTGGAATGAGCAGTTCTTC. Translating it yields CSVAGGAWNEQFF.

A few counts support this clonotype. The CDR3: CASHGATKDTEAFF. The CDR3 nucleotides read TGTGCCAGCCATGGCGCTACCAAGGACACTGAAGCTTTCTTT. The rearrangement uses TRBV7-9 and TRBJ1-1; D is undetermined. The V and J ends lost 8 bases and 3 bases respectively, with 16 bases between them. Germline CDR1 SEHNR, CDR2 FQNEAQ (reference sequence). This CDR3 has 14 amino acids.

As for this clonotype: A much larger clone lies a single base off, so this may be a read error. The genes are TRBV20-1 and TRBJ2-5; 8 bases are a match to TRBD2. The CDR3 covers 16 residues. Germline lookup yields CDR1 DFQATT and CDR2 SNEGSKA (reference sequence). J was trimmed by 2 bases and V by 0 bases; bases with no gene match: 8. CDR3 protein: CSARDHRRGAQETQYF. In nucleotides, the CDR3 is TGCAGTGCTAGAGATCATAGGCGGGGGGCACAAGAGACCCAGTACTTC.

The chain uses TRBV12-3 or TRBV12-4 and TRBJ2-5, with D perhaps being TRBD1 or TRBD2 (6 bases each). The end of the DNA aligns better with TRBJ2-1, so the J call may be wrong. The CDR3 covers 14 residues. The chain's CDR3 is CASSLAGGQETQFF. In DNA, the CDR3 is TGTGCCAGCAGTTTAGCGGGGGGCCAAGAGACCCAGTTCTTC.

This clonotype was seen only once. The junction departs from germline at one end; a sequencing error may be responsible. The V and J genes are TRBV4-1 and TRBJ1-6; D is ambiguous. The CDR3 spans 15 residues. The germline CDR1 and CDR2 sequences are MGHRA and YSYEKL. CDR3 protein: CASSQGGVYNSPPHF. CDR3 DNA sequence: TGCGCCAGCAGCCAAGGCGGGGTCTATAATTCACCCCCCCACTTT.

The V and J genes are TRBV27 and TRBJ2-7; 10 bases are shared with TRBD1. Germline loops: CDR1 MNHEY, CDR2 SMNVEV (reference sequence). J lost 4 bases, V lost 3 bases, and 6 bases had no gene match. The CDR3 sequence is 15 residues long. CDR3 protein: CASSLGQGLRYEQYF. In DNA form, the CDR3 reads TGTGCCAGCAGTTTGGGACAGGGGCTCCGGTACGAGCAGTACTTC.